This T cell receptor (beta chain) was captured by sequencing in a study of CD8 T cells in Susac syndrome. cDNA came from about 0.5 to 1 ug RNA primed by random hexamers. The CDR3 of TCR beta was amplified by immunoSEQ multiplex PCR across 54 Vbeta and 13 Jbeta. TCRdb reprocessed the immunoSEQ multiplex PCR reads with MiXCR, giving one entry per CDR3 protein. Here the sample spans some 100,000 distinct CDR3 sequences, around 94% being singletons. This CDR3 has 12 residues. V lost 8 bases and J lost 6, with 13 bases in between. From germline, CDR1 is MDHEN and CDR2 SYDVKM. This clonotype showed up just once. The T cells that were sequenced for TCR beta were CD8+ and CD4+ cells from blood. The multiple sclerosis controls were treatment-naive patients, and their relapsing-remitting disease was stable or active.

The specimen sequenced was CD4+ T cells from PBMCs. V gene TRBV28 combines with J gene TRBJ1-2, with D tentatively TRBD1 (6 bases). This TCR came from a human donor with multiple sclerosis. The CDR3 sequence is CASLLQGDGYTF. CDR3 nucleotide sequence: TGTGCCAGCCTCTTACAGGGAGATGGCTACACCTTC.